What follows are 27 T cell receptor beta chains derived from one specimen sequenced in a study of T-cell memory formation after mild COVID-19. In TCRdb, the 5' RACE reads were re-called with MiXCR into one record per CDR3 protein. The sample lists a few hundred thousand distinct CDR3 sequences; 20% to 25% were seen once. Sequencing input: PBMCs or a T cell subset sorted from them (not recorded which). Receptor source: an adult woman who had mild COVID-19 (a few samples of this study predate the infection). Cell type and time point are not known.

CDR3 in DNA: TGTGCCAGCAGTGAACCCCAAGCCCTCGAGCAGTACTTC. It yields the protein CASSEPQALEQYF. The rearrangement joins TRBV2 to TRBJ2-7; no reliable D call. Trimming removed 2 bases from V and 6 bases from J, with 11 bases in between. The germline CDR1 and CDR2 sequences are SNHLY and FYNNEI. CDR3 length: 13 amino acids. The whole variable domain, remainder taken from reference TRBV2 and TRBJ2-7, is EPEVTQTPSHQVTQMGQEVILRCVPISNHLYFYWYRQILGQKVEFLVSFYNNEISEKSEIFDDQFSVERPDGSNFTLKIRSTKLEDSAMYFCASSEPQALEQYFGPGTRLTVT.

Only a few counts were recorded for this clonotype. The V and J genes are TRBV2 and TRBJ2-7; 13 bases match TRBD2. V was pared by 6 bases and J by 2 bases, with 7 bases of the junction left unmatched. CDR1 and CDR2 from the germline V gene are SNHLY and FYNNEI. CDR3 length: 16 residues. The CDR3 sequence: CASRAGLAGPAYEQYF. The CDR3 DNA follows: TGTGCCAGCAGGGCGGGACTAGCGGGACCTGCCTACGAGCAGTACTTC.

In DNA, the CDR3 is TGTGCCAGCAGCTTAGGCCCAGGGCCCTATGGCTACACCTTC. It is translated as CASSLGPGPYGYTF. The rearrangement joins TRBV7-2 to TRBJ1-2, with D tentatively TRBD1 (5 bases). V gave up 1 base and J gave up 4 bases, with 10 bases separating them. Germline V gene sequence: CDR1 SGHTA, CDR2 FQGNSA. The CDR3 totals 14 residues.

The chain employs TRBV12-3 or TRBV12-4 and TRBJ2-7; D ambiguous. Trimming shortened V by 6 bases and J by 3 bases, and 12 bases separated the two germline ends. The CDR3 runs 13 residues. The CDR3 sequence is CASSVDVGYEQYF. The CDR3 DNA reads TGTGCCAGCAGCGTTGACGTTGGCTACGAGCAGTACTTC.

This rearrangement joins TRBV12-3 or TRBV12-4 to TRBJ1-1, with a possible D match to TRBD1 (6 bases). Trimming left V 6 bases short and J 4 bases short, with 15 bases between. The CDR3 sequence is 14 residues long. The CDR3 reads CASRKQGDTTEAFF. In DNA, the CDR3 is TGTGCCAGCAGAAAACAGGGAGACACCACTGAAGCTTTCTTT.

This clonotype showed up just a few times. The genes are TRBV30 and TRBJ2-3; 9 nucleotides match TRBD2. J was trimmed by 5 bases and V by 0 bases; bases with no gene match: 15. This CDR3 comprises 18 residues. Per the germline V gene, CDR1 is GTSNPN and CDR2 is SVGIG (reference sequence). The CDR3 region is CAWSVWTAGGPRGDTQYF. The DNA for the CDR3 is TGTGCCTGGAGTGTATGGACAGCGGGGGGCCCCCGGGGAGATACGCAGTATTTT.

About this clonotype itself: The germline gene is not matched at one end of the junction; a read error may be the cause. The rearrangement joins TRBV10-3 to TRBJ1-6, with D unclear. Germline loops: CDR1 ENHRY, CDR2 SYGVKD. This CDR3 spans 12 amino acids. In nucleotides, the CDR3 is TGTGCAATCAGGCAGGATAATTCACCCCTCCACTTT. It specifies CAIRQDNSPLHF.

The chain carries TRBV2 and TRBJ2-7; TRBD1 agrees at 8 bases. The V gene end was trimmed by 6 bases and the J gene end by 3 bases; junction bases not matched to a gene: 7. In germline, CDR1 is SNHLY, CDR2 FYNNEI. The CDR3 has 14 residues. CDR3 sequence (DNA): TGTGCCAGCAGAGAAAGGACAGGGATCTACGAGCAGTACTTC. Translating it yields CASRERTGIYEQYF.

J is TRBJ2-1 and V is TRBV3-1, with TRBD1 matching 11 bases. V was pared by 8 bases and J by 9 bases, with 12 bases of the junction left unmatched. This CDR3 contains 15 residues. Germline CDR1 LGHDT, CDR2 YNNKEL (reference sequence). CDR3 amino acids: CASRLLGQGASEQFF. Written as DNA, the CDR3 is TGTGCCAGCCGCTTGCTTGGACAGGGGGCGAGTGAGCAGTTCTTC.

This clonotype was counted a few times. The chain carries TRBV6-5 and TRBJ1-1; 10 bases match TRBD1. CDR1 is MNHEY and CDR2 is SVGAGI in the germline V gene. With 6 bases clipped from V and 10 bases from J, the junction kept 8 bases outside the gene matches. CDR3 length: 13 amino acids. The CDR3 nucleotides read TGTGCCAGCAGGACAGGGGGCAGATTGCGAGCTTTCTTT. It yields the protein CASRTGGRLRAFF.

The gene calls are TRBV23-1 and TRBJ2-1, with D tentatively TRBD2 (6 bases). TRBV23-1 is reported as an ORF; its role is uncertain. This CDR3 has 14 amino acids. The V gene lost 6 bases and the J gene lost 0 bases, with 9 bases spanning the gap. CDR3 nucleotide sequence: TGCGCCAGCAGCGACGGGAGCTCCTACAATGAGCAGTTCTTC. As protein: CASSDGSSYNEQFF.

In its sample, this clonotype was seen a few times. The rearrangement uses TRBV10-3 and TRBJ2-7; TRBD2 is a possible D gene (7 bases). The germline V and J ends were trimmed by 4 bases and 5 bases, with 15 bases remaining between them. Germline V CDR1 and CDR2: ENHRY, SYGVKD. There are 14 residues in the CDR3. The CDR3 loop is CAISVGTGGHEQYF. The CDR3 DNA is TGTGCCATCAGTGTTGGCACGGGGGGCCACGAGCAGTACTTC.

This clonotype turned up a few times. The chain has TRBV5-1 and TRBJ1-1; the D gene is possibly TRBD1 (5 bases). Trimming removed 3 bases at V and 4 bases at J, with 16 bases between. The germline gives CDR1 SGHRS, CDR2 YFSETQ. This CDR3 comprises 15 residues. The CDR3 is CASSSLPWGPTEAFF. Here the CDR3 DNA reads TGCGCCAGCAGCTCACTCCCGTGGGGACCCACTGAAGCTTTCTTT.

V gene TRBV19 combines with J gene TRBJ2-4, with 10 bases identical to TRBD2. The CDR3 runs to 15 residues. Germline lookup yields CDR1 LNHDA and CDR2 SQIVND (reference sequence). With 5 bases clipped from V and 6 bases from J, the junction kept 7 bases outside the gene matches. CDR3 bases: TGTGCCAGTAGTGGGCTAGCGGGAGTATCAAACATTCAGTACTTC. Encoded protein: CASSGLAGVSNIQYF.

This clonotype was counted only a few times. This chain joins TRBV6-5 and TRBJ2-3, with D tentatively TRBD2 (6 bases). CDR1 and CDR2 from the germline V gene are MNHEY and SVGAGI. V lost 2 bases, J lost 5 bases, and 11 bases lay in between. The CDR3 contains 14 residues. The CDR3 DNA sequence: TGTGCCAGCAGTTACGGCCTGGAGGGAGATACGCAGTATTTT. This gives the protein CASSYGLEGDTQYF.

The chain links TRBV6-6 to TRBJ2-5; D gene uncertain. V dropped 3 bases and J dropped 3 bases, with 17 bases sitting between them. This CDR3 is built from 16 residues. Germline CDR1 and CDR2: MNHNY and SVGAGI (reference sequence). The CDR3 sequence: CASSYTYWEREETQYF. The DNA of the CDR3 is TGTGCCAGCAGTTATACGTACTGGGAACGGGAAGAGACCCAGTACTTC.

The genes are TRBV6-2 or TRBV6-3 and TRBJ2-7; 9 nucleotides match TRBD1. This CDR3 has 13 residues. CDR1 and CDR2 (germline): MNHEY, SVGEGT. Trimming removed 8 bases from V and 4 bases from J; junction bases left unmatched: 6. CDR3 residues: CASRTGALYEQYF. The CDR3, as DNA: TGTGCCAGCCGGACAGGGGCCCTATACGAGCAGTACTTC.

CDR3 sequence reads: CATSEAGVYEQYF. CDR3 DNA sequence: TGTGCCACCAGTGAGGCGGGTGTCTACGAGCAGTACTTC. V is TRBV24-1 and J is TRBJ2-7, with D maybe TRBD2 (5 bases). Per the germline V gene, CDR1 is KGHDR and CDR2 is SFDVKD. The CDR3 extends over 13 amino acids. The V gene lost 4 bases and the J gene lost 3 bases, with 9 bases spanning the gap.

The chain is built from TRBV7-9 and TRBJ1-2; 7 bases align to TRBD1. There are 15 residues in the CDR3. J lost 2 bases, V lost 0 bases, and 3 bases had no gene match. Germline V gene lookup returns CDR1 SEHNR and CDR2 FQNEAQ (reference sequence). The CDR3 sequence is CASSLAAGGNYGYTF. CDR3 nucleotides: TGTGCCAGCAGCTTAGCAGCAGGGGGGAACTATGGCTACACCTTC.

There are a few counts of this clonotype. The chain uses TRBV6-5 and TRBJ1-2; 10 positions match TRBD1. V lost 6 bases and J lost 4; bases outside the gene matches: 8. CDR3 length equals 15 residues. Looked up from germline, CDR1 is MNHEY and CDR2 is SVGAGI. The CDR3 protein is CASRPPGQGSYGYTF. The CDR3 DNA sequence: TGTGCCAGCAGGCCGCCGGGACAGGGGTCCTATGGCTACACCTTC.

This sequence joins TRBV20-1 and TRBJ1-4; no clear D gene. CDR3 length: 14 amino acids. Trimming pared 3 bases from V and 8 bases from J, leaving 16 bases between. CDR1 and CDR2 (germline): DFQATT, SNEGSKA (reference sequence). CDR3 sequence: CSASRPPRGEKLFF. Here the CDR3 DNA reads TGCAGTGCTAGTAGACCCCCCAGAGGGGAAAAACTGTTTTTT.

This sequence joins TRBV4-1 and TRBJ2-5, with 9 nucleotides matching TRBD1. The V gene's germline CDR1 is MGHRA and CDR2 YSYEKL. V was clipped by 4 bases and J by 5 bases; unmatched bases: 5. This CDR3 has 14 residues. CDR3 region: CASSRETGGETQYF. The CDR3 region has the DNA TGCGCCAGCAGCCGCGAGACAGGGGGGGAGACCCAGTACTTC.

The J gene is TRBJ1-2, the V gene TRBV5-5; D is unclear. The CDR3 spans 14 residues. Trimming took 2 bases from V and 0 from J, leaving 8 bases between them. Germline V gene lookup returns CDR1 SGHKS and CDR2 YYEKEE (reference sequence). Written as DNA, the CDR3 is TGTGCCAGCAGCTTCGATGGGTCTAACTATGGCTACACCTTC. Amino acid sequence: CASSFDGSNYGYTF.

The V gene is TRBV7-9, the J gene TRBJ2-3; D gene unclear. V lost 5 bases to trimming and J lost 10 bases, with 16 bases between them. CDR1 SEHNR and CDR2 FQNEAQ come from the germline V gene (reference sequence). The CDR3 runs to 13 residues. CDR3 protein: CASSTGGVEAQYF. Here the CDR3 DNA reads TGTGCCAGCAGCACCGGCGGAGTCGAGGCGCAGTATTTT.

This chain links TRBV7-3 with TRBJ2-2; no clear D. Trimming left V 5 bases short and J 8 bases short, with 9 bases between. In germline, CDR1 is SGHTA, CDR2 FQGTGA. The CDR3 is made up of 12 amino acids. The CDR3 sequence is CASSTGLGELFF. Written as DNA, the CDR3 is TGTGCCAGCAGCACCGGGCTAGGGGAGCTGTTTTTT.

This clonotype was seen only once. This chain connects TRBV20-1 to TRBJ2-7; 10 bases agree with TRBD2. V was clipped by 6 bases and J by 6 bases; unmatched bases: 8. Germline loops: CDR1 DFQATT, CDR2 SNEGSKA (reference sequence). The CDR3 has 13 residues. CDR3 amino acids: CSAAGTSDSEQYF. CDR3 coding DNA: TGCAGTGCCGCCGGGACTAGCGATTCCGAGCAGTACTTC.

The chain uses TRBV24-1 and TRBJ1-5; no clear D gene. With 6 bases removed from V and 9 bases from J, the gap between germline ends came to 17 bases. There are 14 residues in the CDR3. The germline V gene has CDR1 KGHDR and CDR2 SFDVKD. CDR3 sequence: CATSQGKQSGPQHF. CDR3 DNA: TGTGCCACCAGTCAAGGGAAGCAGTCGGGGCCCCAGCATTTT.